This T cell receptor (beta chain) was recorded in a study of cytomegalovirus exposure and HLA in healthy donors. The study, taken as a whole, reports: The tendency of first-cohort TCR clusters to co-occur in the 120 or so validation repertoires was identified by a subsequent analysis. A list of 150 or so TCR beta chains associated with cytomegalovirus was given. It was confirmed in vitro that a few of the CMV-associated chains were specific for CMV antigens.

As concerns this clone: Its target is not known.

CDR1 is SGHVS and CDR2 is FNYEAQ in the germline V gene. The CDR3 has 19 residues. Trimming pared 2 bases from V and 0 bases from J, leaving 23 bases between. TCRdb's table, derived via immunoSEQ multiplex PCR, lists solely in-frame clones and lacks some. The sample has approximately 270,000 clones; about 90% are singletons. The TCR comes from a young woman in good health and CMV-seronegative. The sample taken for sequencing was PBMCs. The V and J genes are TRBV7-6 and TRBJ2-7; possible D gene TRBD2, 5 bases. CDR3 sequence (DNA): TGTGCCAGCAGCTTAAACCCCGTGGTGGCGGACGGGATCTCCTACGAGCAGTACTTC. It codes for CASSLNPVVADGISYEQYF. Filled out from reference TRBV7-6 and TRBJ2-7, the complete variable domain reads GAGVSQSPRYKVTKRGQDVALRCDPISGHVSLYWYRQALGQGPEFLTYFNYEAQQDKSGLPNDRFSAERPEGSISTLTIQRTEQRDSAMYRCASSLNPVVADGISYEQYFGPGTRLTVT.